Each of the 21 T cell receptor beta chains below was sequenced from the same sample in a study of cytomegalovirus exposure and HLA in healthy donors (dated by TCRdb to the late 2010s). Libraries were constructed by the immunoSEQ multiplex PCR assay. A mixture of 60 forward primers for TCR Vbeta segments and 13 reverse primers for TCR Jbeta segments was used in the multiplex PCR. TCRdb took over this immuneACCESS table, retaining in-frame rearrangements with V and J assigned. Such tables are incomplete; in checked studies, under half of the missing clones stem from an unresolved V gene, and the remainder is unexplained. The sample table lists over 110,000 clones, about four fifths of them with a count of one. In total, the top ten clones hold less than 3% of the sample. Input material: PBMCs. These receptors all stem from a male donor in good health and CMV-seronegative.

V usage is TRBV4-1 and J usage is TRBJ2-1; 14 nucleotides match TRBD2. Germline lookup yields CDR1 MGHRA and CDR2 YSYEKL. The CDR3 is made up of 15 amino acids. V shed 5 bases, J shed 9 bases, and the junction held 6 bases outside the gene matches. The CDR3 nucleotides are TGCGCCAGCAGCTCTCGACTAGCGGGAGGGCTTGAGCAGTTCTTC. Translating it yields CASSSRLAGGLEQFF.

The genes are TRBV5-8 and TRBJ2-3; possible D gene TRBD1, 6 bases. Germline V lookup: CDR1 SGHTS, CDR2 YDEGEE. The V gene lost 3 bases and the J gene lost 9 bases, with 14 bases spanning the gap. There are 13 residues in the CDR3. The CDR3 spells CASSSLGAGTQYF. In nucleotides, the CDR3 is TGTGCCAGCAGCTCCCTGGGGGCAGGGACGCAGTATTTT.

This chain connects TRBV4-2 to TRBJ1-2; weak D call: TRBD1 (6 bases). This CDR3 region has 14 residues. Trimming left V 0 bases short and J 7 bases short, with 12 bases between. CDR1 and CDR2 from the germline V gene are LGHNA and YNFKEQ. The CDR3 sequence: CASSQEGAGRGYTF. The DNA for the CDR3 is TGTGCCAGCAGCCAAGAGGGGGCCGGGCGTGGCTACACCTTC.

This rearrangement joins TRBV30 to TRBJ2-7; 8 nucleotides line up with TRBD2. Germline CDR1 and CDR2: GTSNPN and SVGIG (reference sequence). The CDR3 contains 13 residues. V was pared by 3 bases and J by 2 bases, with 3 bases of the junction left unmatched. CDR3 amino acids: CAWRRGEAYEQYF. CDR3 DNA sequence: TGTGCCTGGAGGCGGGGGGAGGCCTACGAGCAGTACTTC.

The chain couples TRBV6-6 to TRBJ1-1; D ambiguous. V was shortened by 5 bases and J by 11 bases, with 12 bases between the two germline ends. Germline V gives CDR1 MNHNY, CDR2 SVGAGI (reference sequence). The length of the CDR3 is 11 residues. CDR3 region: CASSRTRGAFF. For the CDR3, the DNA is TGTGCCAGCAGTCGAACCCGGGGTGCTTTCTTT.

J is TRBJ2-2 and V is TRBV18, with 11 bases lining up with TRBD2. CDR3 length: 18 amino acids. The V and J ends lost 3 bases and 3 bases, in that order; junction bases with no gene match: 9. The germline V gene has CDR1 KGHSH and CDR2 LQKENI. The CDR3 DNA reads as TGTGCCAGCTCACCTAGAGATGGGACTAGCGGAGACACCGGGGAGCTGTTTTTT. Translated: CASSPRDGTSGDTGELFF.

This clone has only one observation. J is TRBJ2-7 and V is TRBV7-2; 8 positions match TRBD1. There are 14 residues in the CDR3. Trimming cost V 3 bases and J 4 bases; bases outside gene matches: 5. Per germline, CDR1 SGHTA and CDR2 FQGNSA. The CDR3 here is CASSFDRGAYEQYF. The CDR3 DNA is TGTGCCAGCAGCTTCGACAGGGGAGCGTACGAGCAGTACTTC.

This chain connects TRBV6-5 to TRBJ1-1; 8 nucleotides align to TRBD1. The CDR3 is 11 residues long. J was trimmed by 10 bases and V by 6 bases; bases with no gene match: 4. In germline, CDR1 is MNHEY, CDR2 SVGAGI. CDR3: CASSRTGTAFF. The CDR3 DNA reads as TGTGCCAGCAGCCGGACAGGGACAGCTTTCTTT.

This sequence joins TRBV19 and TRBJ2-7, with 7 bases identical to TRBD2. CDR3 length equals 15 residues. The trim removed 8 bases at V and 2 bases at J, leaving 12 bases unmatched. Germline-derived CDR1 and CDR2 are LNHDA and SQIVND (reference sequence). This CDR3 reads CASAKPGGGTYEQYF. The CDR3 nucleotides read TGTGCCAGTGCCAAACCTGGGGGGGGGACCTACGAGCAGTACTTC.

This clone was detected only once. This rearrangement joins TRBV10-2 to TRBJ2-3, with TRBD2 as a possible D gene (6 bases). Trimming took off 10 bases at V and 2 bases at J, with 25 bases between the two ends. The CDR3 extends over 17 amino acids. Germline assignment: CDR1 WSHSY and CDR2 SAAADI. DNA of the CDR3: TGCGCCACCTCAGAGGAGAGAGGGACTGAAGTCACAGATACGCAGTATTTT. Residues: CATSEERGTEVTDTQYF.

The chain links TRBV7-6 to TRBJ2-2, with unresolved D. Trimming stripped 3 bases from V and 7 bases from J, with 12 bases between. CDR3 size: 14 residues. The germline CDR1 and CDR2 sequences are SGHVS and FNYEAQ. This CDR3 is CASSLVAAFGELFF. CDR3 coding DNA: TGTGCCAGCAGCTTGGTAGCCGCCTTCGGGGAGCTGTTTTTT.

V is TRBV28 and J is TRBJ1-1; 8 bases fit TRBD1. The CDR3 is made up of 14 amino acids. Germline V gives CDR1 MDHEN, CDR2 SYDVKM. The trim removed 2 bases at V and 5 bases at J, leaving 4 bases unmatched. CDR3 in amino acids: CASSLARQGTEAFF. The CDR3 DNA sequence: TGTGCCAGCAGTTTAGCCCGACAGGGGACTGAAGCTTTCTTT.

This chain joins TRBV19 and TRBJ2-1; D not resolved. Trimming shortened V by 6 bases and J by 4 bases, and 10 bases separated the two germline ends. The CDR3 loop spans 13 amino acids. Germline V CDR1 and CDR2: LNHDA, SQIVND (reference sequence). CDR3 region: CASRVEPYNEQFF. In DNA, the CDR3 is TGTGCCAGTAGGGTCGAGCCTTACAATGAGCAGTTCTTC. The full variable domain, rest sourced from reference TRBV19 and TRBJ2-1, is DGGITQSPKYLFRKEGQNVTLSCEQNLNHDAMYWYRQDPGQGLRLIYYSQIVNDFQKGDIAEGYSVSREKKESFPLTVTSAQKNPTAFYLCASRVEPYNEQFFGPGTRLTVL.

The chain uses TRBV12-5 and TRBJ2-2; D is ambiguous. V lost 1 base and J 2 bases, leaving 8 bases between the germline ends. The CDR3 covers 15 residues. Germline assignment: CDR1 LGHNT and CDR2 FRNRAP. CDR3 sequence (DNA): TGTGCTAGTGGTTTGGGACTGCCAAACACCGGGGAGCTGTTTTTT. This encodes CASGLGLPNTGELFF.

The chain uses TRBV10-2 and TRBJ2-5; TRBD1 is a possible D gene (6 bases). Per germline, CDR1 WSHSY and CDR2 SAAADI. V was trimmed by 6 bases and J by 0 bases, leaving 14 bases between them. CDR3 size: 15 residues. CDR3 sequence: CASRRQETYQETQYF. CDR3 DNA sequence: TGCGCCAGCAGACGACAGGAGACCTACCAAGAGACCCAGTACTTC.

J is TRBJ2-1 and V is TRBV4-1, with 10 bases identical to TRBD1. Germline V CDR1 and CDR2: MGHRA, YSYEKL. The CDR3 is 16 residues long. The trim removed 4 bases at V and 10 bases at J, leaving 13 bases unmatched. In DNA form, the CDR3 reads TGCGCCAGCAGCCCGCCTGGGGGACAGGGGCGGGGGGAGCAGTTCTTC. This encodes CASSPPGGQGRGEQFF.

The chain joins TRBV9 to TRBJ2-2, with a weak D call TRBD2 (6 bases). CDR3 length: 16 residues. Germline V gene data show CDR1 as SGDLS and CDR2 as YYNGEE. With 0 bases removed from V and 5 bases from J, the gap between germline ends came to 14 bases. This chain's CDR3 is CASSVAFGTATGELFF. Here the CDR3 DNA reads TGTGCCAGCAGCGTAGCTTTCGGGACTGCTACCGGGGAGCTGTTTTTT. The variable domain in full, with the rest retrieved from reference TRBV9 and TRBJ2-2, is DSGVTQTPKHLITATGQRVTLRCSPRSGDLSVYWYQQSLDQGLQFLIQYYNGEERAKGNILERFSAQQFPDLHSELNLSSLELGDSALYFCASSVAFGTATGELFFGEGSRLTVL.

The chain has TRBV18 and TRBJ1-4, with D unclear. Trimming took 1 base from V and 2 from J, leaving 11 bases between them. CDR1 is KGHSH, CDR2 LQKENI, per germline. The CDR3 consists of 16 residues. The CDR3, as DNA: TGTGCCAGCTCACCACTGAGCGGGAGCACTAATGAAAAACTGTTTTTT. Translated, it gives CASSPLSGSTNEKLFF. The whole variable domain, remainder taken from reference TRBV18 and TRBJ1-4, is NAGVMQNPRHLVRRRGQEARLRCSPMKGHSHVYWYRQLPEEGLKFMVYLQKENIIDESGMPKERFSAEFPKEGPSILRIQQVVRGDSAAYFCASSPLSGSTNEKLFFGSGTQLSVL.

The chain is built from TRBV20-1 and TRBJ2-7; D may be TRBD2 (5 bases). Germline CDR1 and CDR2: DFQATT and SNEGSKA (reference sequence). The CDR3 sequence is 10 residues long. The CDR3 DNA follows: TGCAGCCCCCACGGGGACGAGCAGTACTTC. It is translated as CSPHGDEQYF.

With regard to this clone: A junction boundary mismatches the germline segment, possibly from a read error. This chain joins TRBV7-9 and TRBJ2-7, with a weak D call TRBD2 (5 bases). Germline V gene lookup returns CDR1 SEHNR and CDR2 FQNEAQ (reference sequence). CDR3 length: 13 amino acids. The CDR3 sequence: CASSARDRNEQHF. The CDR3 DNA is TGTGCCAGCAGCGCGAGGGATAGGAACGAGCAGCACTTC. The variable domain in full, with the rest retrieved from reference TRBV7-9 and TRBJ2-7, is DTGVSQNPRHKITKRGQNVTFRCDPISEHNRLYWYRQTLGQGPEFLTYFQNEAQLEKSRLLSDRFSAERPKGSFSTLEIQRTEQGDSAMYLCASSARDRNEQHFGPGTRLTVT.

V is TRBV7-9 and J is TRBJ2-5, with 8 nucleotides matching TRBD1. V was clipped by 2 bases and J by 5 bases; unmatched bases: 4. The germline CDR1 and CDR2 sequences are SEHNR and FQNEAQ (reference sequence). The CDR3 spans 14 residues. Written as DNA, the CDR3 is TGTGCCAGCAGCTTACAGGGGGCGCGGGAGACCCAGTACTTC. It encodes CASSLQGARETQYF.